Listed below are T cell receptor beta chains from one sample, sequenced in a study of T-cell memory formation after mild COVID-19. TCRdb ran MiXCR on the 5' RACE reads and lists one entry per CDR3 protein. In the table there are approximately 450,000 distinct CDR3 sequences, over 15% of which are singletons. The specimen sequenced was PBMCs or a T cell subset sorted from them (not recorded which). These receptors were taken from an adult woman who had mild COVID-19 (a few samples of this study predate the infection). Cell type and time point are not known. Each CDR3 is given with its conserved first and last residue. The D gene is left open where the match is weak. Where a row states a size, it is once, few, many or the class of an expanded clone; other rows omit it.

CDR3nt,CDR3aa,d_gene,abundance,v_gene,j_gene
TGTGCCAGCAGTTCCGGGACAGGGGGCGGATTCACAGATACGCAGTATTTT,CASSSGTGGGFTDTQYF,TRBD1,NA,TRBV6-6,TRBJ2-3
TGTGCCAGCACCTTAGGAGCACAGGGCGGTCGCGAGCAGTACTTC,CASTLGAQGGREQYF,NA,NA,TRBV7-9,TRBJ2-7
TGCAGCGTGGGGACAGGGGTTAGCTATGGCTACACCTTC,CSVGTGVSYGYTF,TRBD1,NA,TRBV29-1,TRBJ1-2
TGTGCCAGCAGCCATATTCAGCGAACAGGGCCGGGGGAGACCCAGTACTTC,CASSHIQRTGPGETQYF,NA,few,TRBV5-5,TRBJ2-5
TGCGCCAGCAGCGCCGGGGGGGCGGGACAGCCCCAGCATTTT,CASSAGGAGQPQHF,NA,NA,TRBV5-1,TRBJ1-5
TGCAGTGCCGACGCGGGTGGAGCGGTTGGGTTCACTGAAGCTTTCTTT,CSADAGGAVGFTEAFF,NA,NA,TRBV20-1,TRBJ1-1
TGTGCCAGCAGCCGACAGCCCGGGGAGCTGTTTTTT,CASSRQPGELFF,NA,few,TRBV25-1,TRBJ2-2
TGTGCCAGCAGCTTAGCAGCAGGGCAGCCTGAAGCTTTCTTT,CASSLAAGQPEAFF,NA,NA,TRBV7-2,TRBJ1-1
TGTGCCAGCAGGAAGGGGGGGGGTTCCGGGGCCAACGTCCTGACTTTC,CASRKGGGSGANVLTF,NA,NA,TRBV12-3/TRBV12-4,TRBJ2-6
TGTGCCAGCAGTTACTCGACTGGTCGAGGGTTCGGGCAGTACTTC,CASSYSTGRGFGQYF,NA,NA,TRBV6-2/TRBV6-3,TRBJ2-7
TGTGCCAGCAGCCGAGCGGATGAGCAGTTCTTC,CASSRADEQFF,NA,few,TRBV12-3/TRBV12-4,TRBJ2-1
TGCAGTGCTAGGGTACCGCGGGAGCCCTACGAGCAGTACTTC,CSARVPREPYEQYF,TRBD2,few,TRBV20-1,TRBJ2-7
TGTGCCAGCAGCCAAGGCGGGTTCACAGATACGCAGTATTTT,CASSQGGFTDTQYF,NA,NA,TRBV3-1,TRBJ2-3
TGCGCCAGCAGCTCGAACGGACAGGCTCCTAACACTGAAGCTTTCTTT,CASSSNGQAPNTEAFF,TRBD1,few,TRBV5-1,TRBJ1-1
TGTGCCAGCAGCCACGCGGGGAGTCCCTACGAGCAGTACTTC,CASSHAGSPYEQYF,NA,few,TRBV7-2,TRBJ2-7
TGTGCCAGCAGCTCGGACATAACCACTGAAGCTTTCTTT,CASSSDITTEAFF,NA,NA,TRBV7-3,TRBJ1-1
TGCAGTGCTAGACCCCTGACAGAGAACACTGAAGCTTTCTTT,CSARPLTENTEAFF,NA,few,TRBV20-1,TRBJ1-1
TGTGCCAGCAGCCCTAGGACGGTCGCCTACGAGCAGTACTTC,CASSPRTVAYEQYF,NA,NA,TRBV7-9,TRBJ2-7
TGCAGTGCTAGTCGGGCGCGGAATTCACCCCTCCACTTT,CSASRARNSPLHF,NA,NA,TRBV20-1,TRBJ1-6
TGCAGTGCCGCGAGGGTAGGGACAGGGAGCAATCAGCCCCAGCATTTT,CSAARVGTGSNQPQHF,TRBD1,few,TRBV20-1,TRBJ1-5
TGCGCCAGCAGGTCTACAGGGTCGCAGCAGTACTTC,CASRSTGSQQYF,NA,few,TRBV5-1,TRBJ2-7
TGTGCCAGCAGTTTAGGGCCCGGGACAGGGCTCACAGATACGCAGTATTTT,CASSLGPGTGLTDTQYF,TRBD1,NA,TRBV12-3/TRBV12-4,TRBJ2-3
TGTGCCAGCGGCTCCGGGGGAGACACTGAAGCTTTCTTT,CASGSGGDTEAFF,NA,NA,TRBV9,TRBJ1-1
TGTGCCAGTAGTGGGGGACAGCTCGCCCGGAACACTGAAGCTTTCTTT,CASSGGQLARNTEAFF,TRBD1,few,TRBV19,TRBJ1-1
TGTGCCAGCAGTTTAGAAAGGGGATATCAGCCCCAGCATTTT,CASSLERGYQPQHF,NA,few,TRBV12-3/TRBV12-4,TRBJ1-5
TGTGCCAGCAGCTTCCGGGACAGGGAGCTGTTTTTT,CASSFRDRELFF,NA,NA,TRBV3-1,TRBJ2-2
TGCGCCAGCAGCTCCATAGCGGGAGTCTACAATGAGCAGTTCTTC,CASSSIAGVYNEQFF,TRBD2,few,TRBV5-1,TRBJ2-1
TGTGCCAGCAGTTTAGCGGGACAGCTTGAAGCTTTCTTT,CASSLAGQLEAFF,TRBD1,few,TRBV12-3/TRBV12-4,TRBJ1-1
TGCAGTGCTAGAGATCTCCGTGAGCAGTACTTC,CSARDLREQYF,NA,few,TRBV20-1,TRBJ2-7
TGTGCCAGTAGTATACCCAAGTCCTATGGCTACACCTTC,CASSIPKSYGYTF,NA,few,TRBV19,TRBJ1-2
TGCAGTGCTAAACCCCGGAGCTCCTACAATGAGCAGTTCTTC,CSAKPRSSYNEQFF,NA,many,TRBV20-1,TRBJ2-1
TGTGCCACCAAGGGGACTAGCGAGACCCAGTACTTC,CATKGTSETQYF,TRBD2,many,TRBV10-3,TRBJ2-5
TGCGCCAGCAGCCGACTACTATTGGCTATGAACACTGAAGCTTTCTTT,CASSRLLLAMNTEAFF,NA,NA,TRBV4-1,TRBJ1-1
TGTGCCAGCGGCCCTCTAGCGGGGGTTAAGGAGACCCAGTACTTC,CASGPLAGVKETQYF,TRBD2,few,TRBV3-1,TRBJ2-5
TGTGCCAGCAGCTTAGACGGCAGGTCGGGCGAGACCCAGTACTTC,CASSLDGRSGETQYF,NA,NA,TRBV7-8,TRBJ2-5
TGTGCCAGCAGCTTGGCCTTGAGGGTCGATGAAGCTTTCTTT,CASSLALRVDEAFF,NA,once,TRBV5-8,TRBJ1-1
TGTGCCAGCAGCCCCCTGAGGGATGAAGACTACGAGCAGTACTTC,CASSPLRDEDYEQYF,NA,NA,TRBV7-6,TRBJ2-7
TGTGCCAGCAGAGAGGACAGGGGTACGCAGTATTTT,CASREDRGTQYF,TRBD1,NA,TRBV2,TRBJ2-3
TGTGCCAGCAGTACCTGGGCTAGCGTCGATGAGCAGTTCTTC,CASSTWASVDEQFF,NA,NA,TRBV9,TRBJ2-1
TGTGCCAGCAGTCCCTCCCACTGGCAGGGACGGTATGGCTACACCTTC,CASSPSHWQGRYGYTF,NA,NA,TRBV12-3/TRBV12-4,TRBJ1-2
TGTGCCAGCAGTTACCTGGGGGGCACTGAAGCTTTCTTT,CASSYLGGTEAFF,NA,NA,TRBV5-6,TRBJ1-1